Listed here are 30 T cell receptor beta chains from one sample, sequenced in a study of CD4 T cells in relation to SARS-CoV-2 and coronaviruses. Sequenced by immunoSEQ multiplex PCR; TCRdb stores in-frame clones only, minus some. This repertoire shows tens of thousands of clones, around 67% found once; its top ten account for around 20%. The unexposed donors gave CD4+ T cells in about 2010-2019, prior to COVID-19. CD4+ T cells were isolated from the cells after more than nine days of culture. These receptors have no known antigen. Sequenced material: CD4+ T cells from PBMCs, cultured in vitro. These receptors all stem from a human donor in good health.

This clone was detected a few times. The chain joins TRBV27 to TRBJ2-7; D perhaps matches TRBD1 (5 bases). Germline V gene sequence: CDR1 MNHEY, CDR2 SMNVEV (reference sequence). CDR3 length: 14 amino acids. V lost 8 bases and J 2 bases, leaving 16 bases between the germline ends. CDR3 sequence (DNA): TGTGCCAGCGGCCCAGGACAAGGTACCTACGAGCAGTACTTC. It codes for CASGPGQGTYEQYF.

This chain links TRBV19 with TRBJ1-2, with 8 nucleotides matching TRBD1. The CDR3 covers 12 residues. Germline values: CDR1 LNHDA, CDR2 SQIVND (reference sequence). V lost 6 bases to trimming and J lost 8 bases; unmatched junction nucleotides: 5. CDR3 in DNA: TGTGCCAGTAGGGGACAGGCCCAAGGCTACACCTTC. Its protein product is CASRGQAQGYTF.

This chain joins TRBV11-2 and TRBJ1-2; possibly TRBD1 for D (6 bases). The germline V and J ends were trimmed by 4 bases and 6 bases, with 12 bases remaining between them. Germline V gene sequence: CDR1 SGHAT, CDR2 FQNNGV. This CDR3 is built from 13 residues. The CDR3 region is CASSSRTVHGYTF. The CDR3, as DNA: TGTGCCAGCAGCTCCCGGACAGTACATGGCTACACCTTC. The full variable domain, with the rest looked up from reference TRBV11-2 and TRBJ1-2, is EAGVAQSPRYKIIEKRQSVAFWCNPISGHATLYWYQQILGQGPKLLIQFQNNGVVDDSQLPKDRFSAERLKGVDSTLKIQPAKLEDSAVYLCASSSRTVHGYTFGSGTRLTVV.

The chain is built from TRBV18 and TRBJ2-5, with 7 bases identical to TRBD1. From germline, CDR1 is KGHSH and CDR2 LQKENI. Losses at the gene ends were 8 bases for V and 4 bases for J; bases not matched to a gene: 10. The CDR3 has 14 residues. The CDR3 bases are TGTGCCAGCCGGATACAGGGGAGAGGAGAGACCCAGTACTTC. This codes for CASRIQGRGETQYF.

The V gene is TRBV2, the J gene TRBJ2-4; D remains ambiguous. Trimming took 1 base from V and 9 from J, leaving 10 bases between them. Germline V gene sequence: CDR1 SNHLY, CDR2 FYNNEI. The CDR3 is 13 amino acids. The CDR3 sequence: CASSEGWTLIQYF. CDR3 coding DNA: TGTGCCAGCAGTGAAGGGTGGACCCTCATTCAGTACTTC.

This sequence joins TRBV10-1 and TRBJ2-7; D gene uncertain. Germline CDR1 and CDR2: WNHNN and SYGVQD (reference sequence). The CDR3 is 14 residues long. Trimming took off 3 bases at V and 4 bases at J, with 13 bases between the two ends. The CDR3 region has the DNA TGCGCCAGCAGTGAAACCTCCCCACCTTACGAGCAGTACTTC. It translates to CASSETSPPYEQYF.

The chain has TRBV10-2 and TRBJ1-1; tentatively, D is TRBD1 (5 bases). Trimming cost V 7 bases and J 5 bases, with 14 bases left between them. The germline V gene encodes CDR1 WSHSY and CDR2 SAAADI. This CDR3 region has 13 residues. The chain's CDR3 is CASKGHGGTEAFF. The CDR3 nucleotides are TGCGCCAGCAAAGGACACGGTGGGACTGAAGCTTTCTTT.

This clone was recorded a few times. The gene calls are TRBV7-9 and TRBJ2-1; the D call may be TRBD1 or TRBD2 (5 bases each). The germline gives CDR1 SEHNR, CDR2 FQNEAQ (reference sequence). The CDR3 contains 17 residues. Trimming shortened V by 4 bases and J by 4 bases, and 20 bases separated the two germline ends. Here the CDR3 reads CASSSRKTDYSYNEQFF. The CDR3 DNA follows: TGTGCCAGCAGCTCGCGAAAGACAGACTATTCGTACAATGAGCAGTTCTTC. Together with reference TRBV7-9 and TRBJ2-1, the CDR3 gives the full variable domain: DTGVSQNPRHKITKRGQNVTFRCDPISEHNRLYWYRQTLGQGPEFLTYFQNEAQLEKSRLLSDRFSAERPKGSFSTLEIQRTEQGDSAMYLCASSSRKTDYSYNEQFFGPGTRLTVL.

The chain uses TRBV30 and TRBJ2-1; 7 bases fit TRBD2. Germline V CDR1 and CDR2: GTSNPN, SVGIG (reference sequence). With V trimmed by 0 bases and J by 3 bases, 5 bases remained unmatched. This CDR3 is 15 amino acids long. In DNA, the CDR3 is TGTGCCTGGAGTGTAGGGCTAGCGGTCTACAATGAGCAGTTCTTC. As protein: CAWSVGLAVYNEQFF.

CDR3 protein: CASSMSGLAGGDTGELFF. DNA for the CDR3: TGTGCCAGTAGTATGTCGGGACTAGCGGGAGGCGACACCGGGGAGCTGTTTTTT. The rearrangement uses TRBV19 and TRBJ2-2; 15 bases agree with TRBD2. The J segment lost 3 bases and the V segment lost 3 bases, leaving 5 bases of the junction unmatched. Looked up from germline, CDR1 is LNHDA and CDR2 is SQIVND (reference sequence). This CDR3 comprises 18 residues.

This clone was recorded a few times. J is TRBJ1-2 and V is TRBV6-1; D is unclear. Trimming left V 2 bases short and J 5 bases short, with 9 bases between. The CDR3 runs to 13 residues. Germline CDR1 and CDR2: MNHNS and SASEGT. The CDR3 loop is CASSELPNYGYTF. The CDR3, as DNA: TGTGCCAGCAGTGAACTGCCCAATTATGGCTACACCTTC.

This clone was seen only once. The chain is built from TRBV18 and TRBJ2-7; 9 bases map to TRBD2. V dropped 4 bases and J dropped 3; count of bases not matched to a gene: 4. This CDR3 is 14 amino acids long. Germline assignment: CDR1 KGHSH and CDR2 LQKENI. CDR3: CASSLSGRGYEQYF. For the CDR3, the DNA is TGTGCCAGCTCACTTAGCGGGAGAGGCTACGAGCAGTACTTC.

The chain joins TRBV18 to TRBJ1-3; possibly TRBD1 for D (5 bases). The CDR3 has 17 amino acids. The V gene lost 2 bases and the J gene lost 0 bases, with 14 bases spanning the gap. Germline V gene sequence: CDR1 KGHSH, CDR2 LQKENI. This CDR3 reads CASSPIGTVSSGNTIYF. The CDR3 DNA follows: TGTGCCAGCTCACCAATAGGGACCGTTAGCTCTGGAAACACCATATATTTT. Full variable domain (remainder filled in from reference TRBV18 and TRBJ1-3): NAGVMQNPRHLVRRRGQEARLRCSPMKGHSHVYWYRQLPEEGLKFMVYLQKENIIDESGMPKERFSAEFPKEGPSILRIQQVVRGDSAAYFCASSPIGTVSSGNTIYFGEGSWLTVV.

A few counts support this clone. The identical CDR3 is also encoded by other nucleotide sequences in the sample. J is TRBJ2-2 and V is TRBV27; 8 bases match TRBD1. Unmatched junction bases numbered 3, after V lost 5 bases and J lost 1 base. The CDR3 loop spans 15 amino acids. Per germline, CDR1 MNHEY and CDR2 SMNVEV (reference sequence). For the CDR3, the DNA is TGTGCCAGCAGTCTCGACAGGGGGAACACCGGGGAGCTGTTTTTT. Protein: CASSLDRGNTGELFF.

This rearrangement joins TRBV21-1 to TRBJ2-7; the table gives TRBD1 as D, unverified against the DNA. TRBV21-1 is assigned pseudogene status. This CDR3 has 17 residues. As DNA, the CDR3 is TGTGCCAGCAGCAAGGAGAAACAGATCGGGACAGCATACGAGCAGTACTTC. Amino acid sequence: CASSKEKQIGTAYEQYF.

The rearrangement joins TRBV14 to TRBJ2-7; D is unclear. V lost 0 bases to trimming and J lost 2 bases, with 17 bases between them. Germline CDR1 is SGHDN and CDR2 is FVKESK. CDR3 length: 17 amino acids. CDR3 bases: TGTGCCAGCAGCCAAGAAGGTATCAACGAACCTACCTACGAGCAGTACTTC. Its protein is CASSQEGINEPTYEQYF.

This clone has a handful of counts. The chain recombines TRBV7-2 with TRBJ2-3; the D is unclear. The V end was cut by 2 bases, the J end by 6 bases, with 9 bases between. Germline CDR1 reads SGHTA; CDR2 reads FQGNSA. The CDR3 spans 13 residues. The CDR3 region is CASSLLSGDTQYF. As DNA, the CDR3 is TGTGCCAGCAGCTTACTATCTGGCGATACGCAGTATTTT.

The chain couples TRBV5-1 to TRBJ2-3; 8 nucleotides agree with TRBD1. Trimming at V came to 4 bases and at J to 3 bases, leaving 10 bases not matched to a gene. This CDR3 contains 16 residues. The germline gives CDR1 SGHRS, CDR2 YFSETQ. The CDR3 coding sequence is TGCGCCAGCAGCCGGTCTGGGCAGGGGGCGACAGATACGCAGTATTTT. This gives the protein CASSRSGQGATDTQYF. Drawing the rest from reference TRBV5-1 and TRBJ2-3, the complete variable domain is KAGVTQTPRYLIKTRGQQVTLSCSPISGHRSVSWYQQTPGQGLQFLFEYFSETQRNKGNFPGRFSGRQFSNSRSEMNVSTLELGDSALYLCASSRSGQGATDTQYFGPGTRLTVL.

This clone was seen only a few times. The rearrangement links TRBV6-2 or TRBV6-3 to TRBJ2-2, with D maybe TRBD1 (6 bases). CDR3 size: 15 residues. Trimming removed 3 bases from V and 1 base from J, with 9 bases in between. Germline V gene data show CDR1 as MNHEY and CDR2 as SVGEGT. The CDR3 spells CASSYRRGNTGELFF. DNA of the CDR3: TGTGCCAGCAGTTATCGCAGGGGGAACACCGGGGAGCTGTTTTTT.

This clone was seen a single time. The chain links TRBV28 to TRBJ2-1; 9 bases are a match to TRBD2. V was pared by 7 bases and J by 3 bases, with 7 bases of the junction left unmatched. Germline V lookup: CDR1 MDHEN, CDR2 SYDVKM. The CDR3 extends over 15 amino acids. The CDR3 loop reads CASTPRLAVYNEQFF. As DNA, the CDR3 is TGTGCCAGCACCCCGAGACTAGCGGTCTACAATGAGCAGTTCTTC.

V is TRBV18 and J is TRBJ2-5; TRBD1 is a possible D gene (6 bases). The germline gives CDR1 KGHSH, CDR2 LQKENI. V dropped 2 bases and J dropped 1 base, with 8 bases sitting between them. The CDR3 covers 14 residues. CDR3 amino acids: CASSPRGFQETQYF. CDR3 DNA: TGTGCCAGCTCACCAAGGGGGTTCCAAGAGACCCAGTACTTC. Full variable domain (missing parts from reference TRBV18 and TRBJ2-5): NAGVMQNPRHLVRRRGQEARLRCSPMKGHSHVYWYRQLPEEGLKFMVYLQKENIIDESGMPKERFSAEFPKEGPSILRIQQVVRGDSAAYFCASSPRGFQETQYFGPGTRLLVL.

The chain recombines TRBV30 with TRBJ1-6; D ambiguous. V was pared by 8 bases and J by 5 bases, with 10 bases between. The V gene's germline CDR1 is GTSNPN and CDR2 SVGIG (reference sequence). The CDR3 totals 12 residues. CDR3 in amino acids: CARGRDNSPLHF. The CDR3 nucleotides are TGTGCCCGCGGGCGGGATAATTCACCCCTCCACTTT.

The rearrangement links TRBV28 to TRBJ2-3, with 10 bases identical to TRBD1. In germline, CDR1 is MDHEN, CDR2 SYDVKM. The ends lost 5 bases at V and 5 bases at J; junction bases unmatched: 13. The CDR3 runs 17 residues. The CDR3 bases are TGTGCCAGCAGTAACGCAACCGGGACAGGGGCGAAAGATACGCAGTATTTT. Protein: CASSNATGTGAKDTQYF.

The chain combines TRBV5-3 with TRBJ2-7; D gene ambiguous. TRBV5-3 is identified as an open reading frame with a role that is uncertain. The CDR3 length is 12 residues. Trimming cost V 2 bases and J 2 bases, with 5 bases left between them. The CDR3 nucleotides read TGTGCCAGAAGCTTTACCCCCTACGAGCAGTACTTC. This codes for CARSFTPYEQYF.

DNA of the CDR3: TGTGCCAGCAGCCAGAGCGGGTACTCCTACAATGAGCAGTTCTTC. It codes for CASSQSGYSYNEQFF. V is TRBV7-3 and J is TRBJ2-1; D perhaps matches TRBD2 (6 bases). Between the trimmed V and J ends, which lost 5 bases and 0 bases, there was a span of 11 bases. This CDR3 is built from 15 residues. Germline V lookup: CDR1 SGHTA, CDR2 FQGTGA.

The chain is built from TRBV9 and TRBJ2-7, with a possible D match to TRBD2 (6 bases). The CDR3 is made up of 15 amino acids. Germline values: CDR1 SGDLS, CDR2 YYNGEE. Trimming took off 4 bases at V and 1 base at J, with 15 bases between the two ends. CDR3 sequence (DNA): TGTGCCAGCAGCCCGCTCGGAGGGCCGTCCTACGAGCAGTACTTC. Translating it yields CASSPLGGPSYEQYF.

CDR3 protein: CASSPLAGEIPNEQFF. For the CDR3, the DNA is TGTGCCAGCAGCCCTTTAGCGGGAGAGATTCCCAATGAGCAGTTCTTC. The rearrangement joins TRBV7-8 to TRBJ2-1; 9 bases agree with TRBD2. Germline V gene lookup returns CDR1 SGHVS and CDR2 FQNEAQ. The CDR3 is 16 amino acids. Losses at the gene ends were 5 bases for V and 6 bases for J; bases not matched to a gene: 11. The variable domain in full, with the rest retrieved from reference TRBV7-8 and TRBJ2-1, is GAGVSQSPRYKVAKRGQDVALRCDPISGHVSLFWYQQALGQGPEFLTYFQNEAQLDKSGLPSDRFFAERPEGSVSTLKIQRTQQEDSAVYLCASSPLAGEIPNEQFFGPGTRLTVL.

V is TRBV5-4 and J is TRBJ2-2; D uncertain. V dropped 0 bases and J dropped 8 bases, with 11 bases sitting between them. The CDR3 consists of 14 residues. Per germline, CDR1 SGHNT and CDR2 YYREEE (reference sequence). DNA for the CDR3: TGTGCCAGCAGCTTGGACCTATCTCCGGGGGAGCTGTTTTTT. Translation: CASSLDLSPGELFF.

CDR3 sequence reads: CATSDPISGSSHEQYF. The DNA for the CDR3 is TGTGCCACCAGTGATCCAATTAGCGGGAGTTCCCACGAGCAGTACTTC. This sequence joins TRBV24-1 and TRBJ2-7, with TRBD2 matching over 9 bases. The CDR3 contains 16 residues. V lost 3 bases and J lost 5; bases outside the gene matches: 10. Germline assignment: CDR1 KGHDR and CDR2 SFDVKD.

The rearrangement uses TRBV6-1 and TRBJ2-5; D unclear. The CDR3 is 13 amino acids. Between the trimmed V and J ends, which lost 3 bases and 5 bases, there was a span of 10 bases. Germline CDR1 reads MNHNS; CDR2 reads SASEGT. The CDR3 coding sequence is TGTGCCAGCAGTGATTCACAGACGGAGACCCAGTACTTC. Translation: CASSDSQTETQYF.